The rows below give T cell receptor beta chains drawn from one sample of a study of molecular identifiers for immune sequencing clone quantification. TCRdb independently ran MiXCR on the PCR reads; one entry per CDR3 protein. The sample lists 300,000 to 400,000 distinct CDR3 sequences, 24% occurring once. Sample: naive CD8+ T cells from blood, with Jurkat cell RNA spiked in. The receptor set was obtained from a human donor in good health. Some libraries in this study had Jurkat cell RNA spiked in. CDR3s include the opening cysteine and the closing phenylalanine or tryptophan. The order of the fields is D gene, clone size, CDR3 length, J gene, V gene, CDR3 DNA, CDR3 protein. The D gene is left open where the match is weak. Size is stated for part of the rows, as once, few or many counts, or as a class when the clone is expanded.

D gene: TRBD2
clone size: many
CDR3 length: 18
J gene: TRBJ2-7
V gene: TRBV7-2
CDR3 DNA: TGTGCCAGCAGCTTACACCCCGCTAGCGGGAGGGCCGTTTACGAGCAGTACTTC
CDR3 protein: CASSLHPASGRAVYEQYF

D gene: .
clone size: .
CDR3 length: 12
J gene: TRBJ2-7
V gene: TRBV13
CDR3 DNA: TGTGCCAGCAGCGCCCTCAGAGACGAGCAGTACTTC
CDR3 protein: CASSALRDEQYF

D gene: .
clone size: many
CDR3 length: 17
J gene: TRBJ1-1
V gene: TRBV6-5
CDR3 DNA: TGTGCCAGCAGTCTCATGCAGGGTTCGATCGAGAACACTGAAGCTTTCTTT
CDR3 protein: CASSLMQGSIENTEAFF

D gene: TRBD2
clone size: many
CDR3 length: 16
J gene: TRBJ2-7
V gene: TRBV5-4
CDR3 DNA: TGTGCCAGCAGCGCCGCCTTCGCGGGAGGCACCTACGAGCAGTACTTC
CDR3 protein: CASSAAFAGGTYEQYF

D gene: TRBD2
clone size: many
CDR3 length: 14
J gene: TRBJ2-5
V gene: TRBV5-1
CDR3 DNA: TGCGCCAGCAGACTAGCGGGAGGCCCGAAGACCCAGTACTTC
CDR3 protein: CASRLAGGPKTQYF

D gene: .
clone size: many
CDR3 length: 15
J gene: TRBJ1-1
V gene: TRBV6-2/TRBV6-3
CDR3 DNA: TGTGCCAGCAGTTACTTGACAGTTATGAACACTGAAGCTTTCTTT
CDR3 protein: CASSYLTVMNTEAFF

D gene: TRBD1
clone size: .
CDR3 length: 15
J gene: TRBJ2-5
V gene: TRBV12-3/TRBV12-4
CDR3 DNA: TGTGCCAGCAGTTTACACAGGGGTCGCCAAGAGACCCAGTACTTC
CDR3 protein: CASSLHRGRQETQYF

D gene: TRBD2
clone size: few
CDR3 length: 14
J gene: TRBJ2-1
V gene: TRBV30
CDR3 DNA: TGTGCCTGGAGCCCGGGACTAGCGTCCCCCGAGCAGTTCTTC
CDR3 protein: CAWSPGLASPEQFF

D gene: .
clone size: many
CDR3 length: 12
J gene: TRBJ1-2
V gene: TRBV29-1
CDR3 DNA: TGCAGCACCCCCAAGTCCGGAGGGGGCTACACCTTC
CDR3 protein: CSTPKSGGGYTF

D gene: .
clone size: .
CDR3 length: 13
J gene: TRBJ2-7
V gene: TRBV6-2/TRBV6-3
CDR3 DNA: TGTGCCAGCAGCCGGGACTCGTATCGCGAGCAGTACTTC
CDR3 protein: CASSRDSYREQYF

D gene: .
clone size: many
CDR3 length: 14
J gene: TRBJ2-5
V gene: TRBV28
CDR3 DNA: TGTGCCAGCAGTTTAGGACAGTTACAAGAGACCCAGTACTTC
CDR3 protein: CASSLGQLQETQYF

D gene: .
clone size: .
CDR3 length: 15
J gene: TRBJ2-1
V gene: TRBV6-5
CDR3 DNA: TGTGCCAGCAGTCAGGACCTACCCTCCTACAATGAGCAGTTCTTC
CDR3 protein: CASSQDLPSYNEQFF

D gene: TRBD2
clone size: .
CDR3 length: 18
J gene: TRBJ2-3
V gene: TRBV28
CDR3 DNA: TGTGCCAGCGCCGCATATAGCGGGAGGGTAGAGAGGGCAGATACGCAGTATTTT
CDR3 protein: CASAAYSGRVERADTQYF